Below, 15 T cell receptor beta chains from the same sample are listed, as sequenced in a study of response to subunit inactivated influenza vaccine (dated 2018 in TCRdb). Libraries were built with RT-PCR. Sequencing used an Illumina HiSeq 2500. The public sequencing data were trimmed at Q25 with fastp and processed into clonotypes with MiXCR by TCRdb, which kept only in-frame beta chains. Entries that share a CDR3 protein sequence are merged under the most common genes and DNA. The sample table holds about 780,000 distinct CDR3 sequences, of which around 18% were seen once. The top ten constitute roughly 11% of the sample. Sequenced here: PBMCs from blood, sampled about 5 days after vaccination. Receptors originate from a middle-aged man who received an inactivated influenza vaccine. Donor details come from another sample of the same person, matched by shared clones.

The chain uses TRBV30 and TRBJ1-2; D not certain. In germline, CDR1 is GTSNPN, CDR2 SVGIG (reference sequence). Trimming removed 3 bases at V and 2 bases at J, with 13 bases between. This CDR3 region has 14 residues. The CDR3 loop is CAWSPDGFNYGYTF. The CDR3 DNA is TGTGCCTGGAGCCCCGACGGATTCAACTATGGCTACACCTTC.

The CDR3 DNA reads as TGTGCCAGCAGTGTAGCCCCACAGACAGGGGGTATCTACGAGCAGTACTTC. As protein: CASSVAPQTGGIYEQYF. The rearrangement uses TRBV6-1 and TRBJ2-7, with TRBD1 identical over 9 bases. V trimming: 4 bases; J trimming: 3 bases; junction bases outside the gene matches: 13. CDR1 MNHNS and CDR2 SASEGT come from the germline V gene. This CDR3 is 17 amino acids long.

This sequence joins TRBV27 and TRBJ1-2, with D perhaps matching TRBD1 (5 bases). Trimming removed 6 bases from V and 10 bases from J, with 15 bases in between. Germline loops: CDR1 MNHEY, CDR2 SMNVEV (reference sequence). The CDR3 is made up of 12 amino acids. CDR3 amino acids: CASSLLGGDYTF. The CDR3 bases are TGTGCCAGCAGCCTGCTCGGGGGTGACTACACCTTC.

The chain carries TRBV3-1 and TRBJ2-7, with TRBD2 as a possible D gene (6 bases). The CDR3 is 13 residues long. Deletions cut 5 bases from V and 0 bases from J, with 8 bases between. CDR1 LGHDT and CDR2 YNNKEL come from the germline V gene (reference sequence). CDR3 sequence: CASSVDYSYEQYF. The CDR3 DNA is TGTGCCAGCAGCGTGGACTACTCCTACGAGCAGTACTTC.

The chain links TRBV4-3 to TRBJ2-1, with 12 positions matching TRBD2. There are 19 residues in the CDR3. Trimming removed 4 bases from V and 6 bases from J; junction bases left unmatched: 16. The germline V gene encodes CDR1 LGHNA and CDR2 YSLEER. Here the CDR3 DNA reads TGCGCCAGCAGCCCTCAGGGGGGAGTGGGGACTAGCGGGTTCAATGAGCAGTTCTTC. The encoded protein is CASSPQGGVGTSGFNEQFF.

This clonotype was counted ten times or more. The chain recombines TRBV20-1 with TRBJ2-7; the match to TRBD2 covers 8 bases. The CDR3 is 15 amino acids. The germline gives CDR1 DFQATT, CDR2 SNEGSKA (reference sequence). The junction had 12 bases not matched to a gene; V was cut back by 6 bases and J by 2 bases. The CDR3 nucleotides are TGCAGTGCGAGGAATCTAGCGGGCGTAACCTACGAGCAGTACTTC. Translation: CSARNLAGVTYEQYF.

This clonotype was detected a few times. The V gene is TRBV19, the J gene TRBJ2-6; 8 nucleotides agree with TRBD1. This CDR3 comprises 19 residues. Trimming at V came to 7 bases and at J to 0 bases, leaving 14 bases not matched to a gene. Germline assignment: CDR1 LNHDA and CDR2 SQIVND (reference sequence). This CDR3 reads CASIPTGTGPLSGANVLTF. The CDR3 DNA reads as TGTGCCAGTATTCCGACCGGGACAGGCCCCCTCTCTGGGGCCAACGTCCTGACTTTC. Full variable domain (missing parts from reference TRBV19 and TRBJ2-6): DGGITQSPKYLFRKEGQNVTLSCEQNLNHDAMYWYRQDPGQGLRLIYYSQIVNDFQKGDIAEGYSVSREKKESFPLTVTSAQKNPTAFYLCASIPTGTGPLSGANVLTFGAGSRLTVL.

V and J are TRBV5-1 and TRBJ2-1, with 12 bases fitting TRBD2. From germline, CDR1 is SGHRS and CDR2 YFSETQ. The V segment lost 0 bases and the J segment 3 bases; nucleotides outside the gene matches: 4. The CDR3 is 17 residues long. The CDR3 nucleotides are TGCGCCAGCAGCTTGGTGCTAGCGGGAGGGAGCTACAATGAGCAGTTCTTC. This translates into CASSLVLAGGSYNEQFF.

This clonotype has just a few counts. The V call is TRBV20-1, the J call TRBJ2-3; D not resolved. The germline gives CDR1 DFQATT, CDR2 SNEGSKA (reference sequence). V was pared by 0 bases and J by 4 bases, with 14 bases between. The CDR3 is 15 amino acids. CDR3 DNA sequence: TGCAGTGCTAGAGATCCCCTAGAATCCCCAGATACGCAGTATTTT. Translation gives CSARDPLESPDTQYF.

This clonotype was counted between two and nine times. The chain combines TRBV12-3 or TRBV12-4 with TRBJ2-6; D not resolved. Trimming took 2 bases from V and 4 from J, leaving 12 bases between them. This CDR3 region has 16 residues. The CDR3 loop is CASSLTVVMGANVLTF. For the CDR3, the DNA is TGTGCCAGCAGTTTAACCGTAGTAATGGGGGCCAACGTCCTGACTTTC.

This clonotype came up a few times. The chain combines TRBV29-1 with TRBJ2-5; TRBD2 is a possible D gene (6 bases). The CDR3 totals 14 residues. Germline V lookup: CDR1 SQVTM, CDR2 ANQGSEA. With 0 bases removed from V and 5 bases from J, the gap between germline ends came to 13 bases. The CDR3 loop is CSVEEFGAGETQYF. CDR3 in DNA: TGCAGCGTTGAAGAATTCGGGGCGGGGGAGACCCAGTACTTC.

The CDR3 here is CSAPHRGPPYEQYF. CDR3 DNA sequence: TGCAGTGCCCCACACAGGGGACCGCCCTACGAGCAGTACTTC. The chain links TRBV20-1 to TRBJ2-7; 7 nucleotides align to TRBD1. The CDR3 runs to 14 residues. CDR1 is DFQATT and CDR2 is SNEGSKA in the germline V gene (reference sequence). The J segment lost 2 bases and the V segment lost 6 bases, leaving 10 bases of the junction unmatched.

A few counts support this clonotype. In nucleotides, the CDR3 is TGCGCCAGCAGGCTCTCCGGCTCCTACAATGAGCAGTTCTTC. Translating it yields CASRLSGSYNEQFF. V gene TRBV5-1 combines with J gene TRBJ2-1; no firm D call. The CDR3 sequence is 14 residues long. Trimming pared 5 bases from V and 0 bases from J, leaving 9 bases between. Germline CDR1 SGHRS, CDR2 YFSETQ.

This clonotype appeared a few times. The chain couples TRBV9 to TRBJ2-7, with 9 nucleotides matching TRBD2. V lost 0 bases to trimming and J lost 2 bases; unmatched junction nucleotides: 0. Germline CDR1 is SGDLS and CDR2 is YYNGEE. The CDR3 has 14 residues. CDR3 region: CASSVGLAAYEQYF. DNA for the CDR3: TGTGCCAGCAGCGTAGGACTAGCGGCCTACGAGCAGTACTTC.

Notes on this clonotype: A read error may produce the germline difference seen at one junction end. The rearrangement joins TRBV5-1 to TRBJ2-5; possibly TRBD2 for D (6 bases). Germline V gene sequence: CDR1 SGHRS, CDR2 YFSETQ. CDR3 length: 15 amino acids. The CDR3 bases are TGCGCCGGCAGCTTTTCCGGGACTGGCGAAGAGACCCAGTACTTC. As protein: CAGSFSGTGEETQYF.